The source of this TCR beta chain is a study of radiotherapy plus CTLA-4 blockade in lung cancer. Per the germline V gene, CDR1 is SGHNT and CDR2 is YENEEA. CDR3 size: 13 residues. Trimming took 2 bases from V and 4 from J, leaving 8 bases between them. Here immunoSEQ multiplex PCR was the method, and the copy in TCRdb shows in-frame clones only, minus some. This sample has approximately 94,000 clones, with roughly four fifths found just once. The gene calls are TRBV11-3 and TRBJ2-5, with a weak D call TRBD1 (7 bases). This sample comprised peripheral blood, obtained from a patient treated with radiotherapy plus ipilimumab. The receptor comes from a human donor with non-small cell lung cancer that progressed on radiotherapy plus ipilimumab. CDR3 DNA: TGTGCCAGCAGCTTACAGGGGGGAGAGACCCAGTACTTC. It translates to CASSLQGGETQYF.